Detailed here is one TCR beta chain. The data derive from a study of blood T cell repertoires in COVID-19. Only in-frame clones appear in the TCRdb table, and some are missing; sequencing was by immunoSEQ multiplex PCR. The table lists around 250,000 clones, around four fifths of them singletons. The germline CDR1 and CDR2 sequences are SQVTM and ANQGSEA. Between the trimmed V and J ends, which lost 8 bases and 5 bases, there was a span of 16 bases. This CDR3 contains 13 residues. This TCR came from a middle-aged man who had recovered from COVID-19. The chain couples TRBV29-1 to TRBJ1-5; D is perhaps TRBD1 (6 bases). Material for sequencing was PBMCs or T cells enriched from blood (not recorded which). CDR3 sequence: CSKRGGPDQPQHF. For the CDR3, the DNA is TGCAGCAAAAGGGGGGGTCCTGATCAGCCCCAGCATTTT.